This T cell receptor beta chain originates from a study of blood T cell repertoires in COVID-19. Looking at the study overall: The samples span acute and convalescent COVID-19 from the United States, Italy and Spain. PBMCs, B-cell-depleted T cells, or T cells provided the cDNA or gDNA that made up the material.

Only in-frame clones appear in the TCRdb table, and some are missing; sequencing was by immunoSEQ multiplex PCR. The repertoire holds more than 150,000 clones, with about nine tenths as singletons. J lost 5 bases, V lost 9 bases, and 16 bases had no gene match. The CDR3 length is 17 residues. CDR1 and CDR2 (germline): SGDLS, YYNGEE. This receptor was identified in a man aged 40-49 years with acute or convalescent COVID-19. The material sequenced was peripheral blood. The chain links TRBV9 to TRBJ2-2; TRBD2 matches 10 bases. CDR3 loop: CATSPAGGPLGTGELFF. CDR3 bases: TGTGCCACCTCTCCAGCGGGGGGGCCCTTGGGGACCGGGGAGCTGTTTTTT.